This is a list of T cell receptor beta chains from one sample in a study of patients and donors after allogeneic stem cell transplantation. TCRdb re-analysed the RT-PCR reads in MiXCR, keeping a single row per CDR3 protein. This sample carries fewer than 500,000 distinct CDR3 sequences, roughly 16% of them seen once, and the ten largest clones take over 6%. The specimen was blood, either unsorted or a sorted T cell fraction (not recorded which). These receptors all come from a human donor who was either an allogeneic HSCT recipient or a stem cell or donor lymphocyte infusion donor (not recorded which). It is not recorded whose cells these are; they may come from a transplant donor. Both conserved end residues are part of each CDR3. Each record gives: V gene, J gene, D gene, clone size, CDR3 protein, CDR3 DNA. A D gene is named only where the DNA matches it firmly. Size is stated for part of the rows, as once, few or many counts, or as a class when the clone is expanded.

v_gene: TRBV20-1
j_gene: TRBJ1-2
d_gene: .
abundance: .
CDR3aa: CSAGQPYGYTF
CDR3nt: TGCAGTGCTGGACAGCCCTATGGCTACACCTTC

v_gene: TRBV7-3
j_gene: TRBJ2-5
d_gene: .
abundance: once
CDR3aa: CASSPLGGARETQYF
CDR3nt: TGTGCCAGCAGCCCCCTTGGGGGGGCCCGGGAGACCCAGTACTTC

v_gene: TRBV20-1
j_gene: TRBJ1-2
d_gene: .
abundance: .
CDR3aa: CSARATPPVDTYGYTF
CDR3nt: TGCAGTGCTAGAGCGACCCCCCCGGTAGACACCTATGGCTACACCTTC

v_gene: TRBV25-1
j_gene: TRBJ1-2
d_gene: .
abundance: .
CDR3aa: CASSGGDDGYTF
CDR3nt: TGTGCCAGCAGTGGAGGGGATGATGGCTACACCTTC

v_gene: TRBV27
j_gene: TRBJ1-2
d_gene: .
abundance: few
CDR3aa: CASTKRGSREGYTF
CDR3nt: TGTGCCAGCACAAAGAGGGGGTCGAGGGAGGGCTACACCTTC

v_gene: TRBV11-2
j_gene: TRBJ2-1
d_gene: TRBD2
abundance: .
CDR3aa: CASSLEGSGRAYEQFF
CDR3nt: TGTGCCAGCAGCTTAGAGGGTAGCGGGAGGGCCTATGAGCAGTTCTTC

v_gene: TRBV11-1
j_gene: TRBJ2-2
d_gene: .
abundance: .
CDR3aa: CASSKRGRTGELFF
CDR3nt: TGTGCCAGCAGCAAAAGGGGTCGCACCGGGGAGCTGTTTTTT

v_gene: TRBV4-3
j_gene: TRBJ2-1
d_gene: TRBD2
abundance: few
CDR3aa: CASSQSRGGPF
CDR3nt: TGCGCCAGCAGCCAATCGCGGGGGGGCCCCTTC

v_gene: TRBV19
j_gene: TRBJ2-2
d_gene: TRBD2
abundance: many
CDR3aa: CASSNYRGGTGELFF
CDR3nt: TGTGCCAGTAGTAACTATCGGGGGGGCACCGGGGAGCTGTTTTTT

v_gene: TRBV12-3/TRBV12-4
j_gene: TRBJ1-2
d_gene: .
abundance: .
CDR3aa: CASSLWQVPYGYTF
CDR3nt: TGTGCCAGCAGTTTGTGGCAGGTGCCCTATGGCTACACCTTC

v_gene: TRBV3-1
j_gene: TRBJ2-1
d_gene: TRBD2
abundance: .
CDR3aa: CASSPAGVWYNEQFF
CDR3nt: TGTGCCAGCAGCCCAGCGGGAGTGTGGTACAATGAGCAGTTCTTC

v_gene: TRBV5-6
j_gene: TRBJ2-7
d_gene: TRBD1
abundance: .
CDR3aa: CASRSTGEHEQYF
CDR3nt: TGTGCCAGCAGGTCGACAGGGGAACACGAGCAGTACTTC

v_gene: TRBV20-1
j_gene: TRBJ2-1
d_gene: .
abundance: many
CDR3aa: CSASALGGSYNEQFF
CDR3nt: TGCAGTGCTAGTGCCCTAGGGGGCTCCTACAATGAGCAGTTCTTC

v_gene: TRBV6-2/TRBV6-3
j_gene: TRBJ2-5
d_gene: .
abundance: .
CDR3aa: CASSLYYGIQETQYF
CDR3nt: TGTGCCAGCAGTCTCTACTACGGGATCCAAGAGACCCAGTACTTC

v_gene: TRBV11-3
j_gene: TRBJ2-7
d_gene: .
abundance: .
CDR3aa: CASSLGIREGEQYF
CDR3nt: TGTGCCAGCAGCTTAGGTATCAGGGAAGGCGAGCAGTACTTC

v_gene: TRBV5-1
j_gene: TRBJ2-7
d_gene: TRBD2
abundance: .
CDR3aa: CASSLEGLAAYEQYF
CDR3nt: TGCGCCAGCAGCTTGGAAGGACTAGCGGCCTACGAGCAGTACTTC

v_gene: TRBV4-2
j_gene: TRBJ1-3
d_gene: .
abundance: .
CDR3aa: CASSPHPSSGNTIYF
CDR3nt: TGTGCCAGCAGTCCGCACCCCTCCTCTGGAAACACCATATATTTT

v_gene: TRBV5-1
j_gene: TRBJ2-3
d_gene: TRBD2
abundance: .
CDR3aa: CASSFVASGSSTDTQYF
CDR3nt: TGCGCCAGCAGCTTCGTGGCTAGCGGGAGTTCCACAGATACGCAGTATTTT

v_gene: TRBV15
j_gene: TRBJ1-2
d_gene: .
abundance: once
CDR3aa: CATSSPGRGMGGYTF
CDR3nt: TGTGCCACCAGCAGCCCGGGACGGGGCATGGGAGGCTACACCTTC

v_gene: TRBV20-1
j_gene: TRBJ2-3
d_gene: .
abundance: few
CDR3aa: CSAHQGRWDTQYF
CDR3nt: TGCAGTGCTCACCAGGGGCGGTGGGATACGCAGTATTTT

v_gene: TRBV7-3
j_gene: TRBJ2-5
d_gene: .
abundance: few
CDR3aa: CASSLKRAVSRETQYF
CDR3nt: TGTGCCAGCAGCTTAAAGAGGGCAGTCTCTAGAGAGACCCAGTACTTC

v_gene: TRBV5-1
j_gene: TRBJ2-5
d_gene: TRBD2
abundance: few
CDR3aa: CASSLATSGAQETQYF
CDR3nt: TGCGCCAGCAGCTTGGCGACTAGCGGAGCACAAGAGACCCAGTACTTC